This TCR beta chain comes out of a study of shared clonotypes between healthy human individuals. V lost 5 bases to trimming and J lost 6 bases; unmatched junction nucleotides: 7. The germline CDR1 and CDR2 sequences are SGHVS and FNYEAQ. The CDR3 runs 15 residues. Data came from immunoSEQ multiplex PCR; TCRdb stores just in-frame clones and leaves some out. The table includes millions of clones, about 92% detected once. The rearrangement joins TRBV7-6 to TRBJ2-1, with TRBD2 matching 10 bases. The sequenced sample consisted of naive CD4+ T cells sorted from blood. Subset described: CD45RA+ positively selected. This receptor was obtained from a man younger than 35 in good health. Here the CDR3 reads CASSGLASGSNEQFF. CDR3 sequence (DNA): TGTGCCAGCAGCGGGTTGGCTAGCGGGAGCAATGAGCAGTTCTTC.